One and the same sample provided the 28 T cell receptor beta chains below, sequenced in a study of OX40 agonist ivuxolimab in advanced cancers. TCRdb's table, derived via immunoSEQ multiplex PCR, lists solely in-frame clones and lacks some. Of under 7,500 clones listed, around 90% were seen once; the top ten hold roughly 36%. The material was CD4+ or CD8+ T cells sorted from blood, obtained in a trial of the OX40 agonist ivuxolimab. These receptors were obtained from an adult with an advanced solid tumor such as melanoma, head and neck, liver or kidney cancer.

This chain joins TRBV9 and TRBJ2-1, with 7 bases matching TRBD2. The J segment lost 3 bases and the V segment lost 0 bases, leaving 3 bases of the junction unmatched. Germline V gene sequence: CDR1 SGDLS, CDR2 YYNGEE. There are 15 residues in the CDR3. CDR3 DNA sequence: TGTGCCAGCAGCGTAGGAGGGAGGGGCTACAATGAGCAGTTCTTC. This sequence encodes CASSVGGRGYNEQFF. The whole variable domain, remainder taken from reference TRBV9 and TRBJ2-1, is DSGVTQTPKHLITATGQRVTLRCSPRSGDLSVYWYQQSLDQGLQFLIQYYNGEERAKGNILERFSAQQFPDLHSELNLSSLELGDSALYFCASSVGGRGYNEQFFGPGTRLTVL.

The chain combines TRBV16 with TRBJ2-5; tentative D call: TRBD1 (5 bases). Trimming removed 0 bases from V and 3 bases from J, with 8 bases in between. Germline CDR1 is KGHSY and CDR2 is FQNENV. The CDR3 consists of 14 residues. CDR3 amino acids: CASSQSGAEETQYF. The CDR3 DNA sequence: TGTGCCAGCAGCCAATCAGGGGCTGAAGAGACCCAGTACTTC.

The table lists this clone with a count of one. V usage is TRBV6-6 and J usage is TRBJ2-1; D remains unclear. The CDR3 runs 13 residues. Germline CDR1 and CDR2: MNHNY and SVGAGI (reference sequence). The V gene lost 3 bases and the J gene lost 9 bases, with 12 bases spanning the gap. The CDR3 DNA sequence: TGTGCCAGCAGTTATAACGATGAAATTGAGCAGTTCTTC. Translated: CASSYNDEIEQFF.

The chain is built from TRBV27 and TRBJ2-2; 11 nucleotides align to TRBD2. The germline gives CDR1 MNHEY, CDR2 SMNVEV (reference sequence). The CDR3 is made up of 18 amino acids. V dropped 3 bases and J dropped 4; count of bases not matched to a gene: 10. The CDR3 spells CASSFQLPGLAVTGELFF. The CDR3 DNA reads TGTGCCAGCAGTTTCCAACTTCCGGGACTAGCGGTCACCGGGGAGCTGTTTTTT.

CDR3 coding DNA: TGCGCCAGCAGTGAGGGACTAGCGGGAGAATGGAACACCGGGGAGCTGTTTTTT. Its translation is CASSEGLAGEWNTGELFF. The chain is built from TRBV10-2 and TRBJ2-2; TRBD2 matches 13 bases. The CDR3 runs 18 residues. Germline V gene lookup returns CDR1 WSHSY and CDR2 SAAADI. J lost 1 base, V lost 2 bases, and 4 bases had no gene match.

This clone was counted only a few times. V and J are TRBV19 and TRBJ2-2; no reliable D call. The germline gives CDR1 LNHDA, CDR2 SQIVND (reference sequence). Trimming stripped 9 bases from V and 11 bases from J, with 13 bases between. This CDR3 is 11 amino acids long. This CDR3 is CASKALDELFF. DNA for the CDR3: TGTGCCAGCAAGGCTCTAGATGAGCTGTTTTTT.

This chain uses TRBV7-9 with TRBJ2-2; D possibly matches TRBD1 or TRBD2 (5 bases each). This CDR3 contains 15 residues. In germline, CDR1 is SEHNR, CDR2 FQNEAQ (reference sequence). V lost 3 bases to trimming and J lost 7 bases, with 15 bases between them. The CDR3 DNA is TGTGCCAGCAGCTTTAGTCGGGACGCGGGCGGGGAGCTGTTTTTT. It is translated as CASSFSRDAGGELFF.

This chain links TRBV7-4 with TRBJ2-3; D is tentatively TRBD1 or TRBD2 (5 bases each). V lost 5 bases and J lost 2, with 17 bases in between. The CDR3 extends over 16 amino acids. CDR1 is SGHVT and CDR2 is SQSDAQ in the germline V gene. The CDR3 spells CASSVIMGEPTDTQYF. CDR3 nucleotide sequence: TGTGCCAGCAGCGTCATAATGGGGGAACCCACAGATACGCAGTATTTT. Full variable domain (rest looked up from reference TRBV7-4 and TRBJ2-3): GAGVSQSPRYKVAKRGRDVALRCDSISGHVTLYWYRQTLGQGSEVLTYSQSDAQRDKSGRPSGRFSAERPERSVSTLKIQRTEQGDSAVYLCASSVIMGEPTDTQYFGPGTRLTVL.

The chain carries TRBV27 and TRBJ1-1, with a possible D match to TRBD1 (5 bases). The CDR3 spans 15 residues. Germline V gene lookup returns CDR1 MNHEY and CDR2 SMNVEV (reference sequence). Trimming took 5 bases from V and 2 from J, leaving 15 bases between them. The chain's CDR3 is CASSPSGTVNTEAFF. CDR3 sequence (DNA): TGTGCCAGCAGTCCATCCGGGACGGTAAACACTGAAGCTTTCTTT.

This clone was counted a single time. CDR3 loop: CASSEGSYGYTF. Here the CDR3 DNA reads TGTGCCAGCAGTGAAGGAAGCTATGGCTACACCTTC. The chain joins TRBV2 to TRBJ1-2; no reliable D call. Per the germline V gene, CDR1 is SNHLY and CDR2 is FYNNEI. The CDR3 contains 12 residues. Trimming cost V 1 base and J 4 bases, with 4 bases left between them.

The chain links TRBV5-5 to TRBJ2-7, with D possibly TRBD2 on 5 matching bases. V lost 2 bases to trimming and J lost 3 bases, with 9 bases between them. This CDR3 contains 13 residues. Germline loops: CDR1 SGHKS, CDR2 YYEKEE (reference sequence). The CDR3, as DNA: TGTGCCAGCAGCTTCCCGGGGAGCTACGAGCAGTACTTC. Amino acid sequence: CASSFPGSYEQYF.

This clone appeared once. J is TRBJ1-1 and V is TRBV5-4; D might be TRBD1 (5 bases). CDR1 is SGHNT, CDR2 YYREEE, per germline (reference sequence). This CDR3 comprises 13 residues. V shed 4 bases and J shed 3 bases, with 10 bases lying between them. CDR3 coding DNA: TGTGCCAGCAGCCTAGAGGGGCACACTGAAGCTTTCTTT. Protein product: CASSLEGHTEAFF.

The genes are TRBV7-9 and TRBJ2-1; the D is unclear. The CDR3 has 13 amino acids. Germline CDR1 and CDR2: SEHNR and FQNEAQ (reference sequence). Trimming took off 5 bases at V and 9 bases at J, with 14 bases between the two ends. CDR3 in DNA: TGTGCCAGCAGCCCAGAGTTTCGCCTTGAGCAGTTCTTC. This codes for CASSPEFRLEQFF. The whole variable domain, remainder taken from reference TRBV7-9 and TRBJ2-1, is DTGVSQNPRHKITKRGQNVTFRCDPISEHNRLYWYRQTLGQGPEFLTYFQNEAQLEKSRLLSDRFSAERPKGSFSTLEIQRTEQGDSAMYLCASSPEFRLEQFFGPGTRLTVL.

This chain links TRBV27 with TRBJ1-1; no clear D gene. Trimming stripped 3 bases from V and 5 bases from J, with 10 bases between. Germline CDR1 MNHEY, CDR2 SMNVEV (reference sequence). CDR3 length: 13 residues. CDR3 coding DNA: TGTGCCAGCAGTTTCTGGGGAGAAACTGAAGCTTTCTTT. Translating it yields CASSFWGETEAFF.

The chain combines TRBV7-8 with TRBJ1-4; a possible D gene is TRBD1 (6 bases). Trimming left V 1 base short and J 7 bases short, with 13 bases between. The CDR3 is 15 amino acids. The V gene's germline CDR1 is SGHVS and CDR2 FQNEAQ. CDR3 in amino acids: CASSLEQGRGEKLFF. The CDR3, as DNA: TGTGCCAGCAGCTTAGAACAGGGCAGAGGTGAAAAACTGTTTTTT. Using reference TRBV7-8 and TRBJ1-4 for the parts outside the CDR3, the full variable domain is GAGVSQSPRYKVAKRGQDVALRCDPISGHVSLFWYQQALGQGPEFLTYFQNEAQLDKSGLPSDRFFAERPEGSVSTLKIQRTQQEDSAVYLCASSLEQGRGEKLFFGSGTQLSVL.

This rearrangement joins TRBV5-6 to TRBJ1-2, with no clear D. Per the germline V gene, CDR1 is SGHDT and CDR2 is YYEEEE. Trimming removed 0 bases from V and 7 bases from J, with 10 bases in between. This CDR3 is 13 amino acids long. CDR3 in amino acids: CASSLDSFGGYTF. The CDR3 DNA reads as TGTGCCAGCAGCTTGGACAGCTTTGGTGGCTACACCTTC.

This clone appeared once. J is TRBJ1-4 and V is TRBV6-1; D gene unclear. Germline loops: CDR1 MNHNS, CDR2 SASEGT. V was clipped by 4 bases and J by 1 base, with 4 bases between them. This CDR3 comprises 13 residues. CDR3: CASSGRTNEKLFF. CDR3 bases: TGTGCCAGCAGTGGTCGAACTAATGAAAAACTGTTTTTT.

This chain joins TRBV12-5 and TRBJ1-1, with D perhaps matching TRBD1 (5 bases). Per germline, CDR1 LGHNT and CDR2 FRNRAP. The CDR3 contains 13 residues. Between the trimmed V and J ends, which lost 8 bases and 1 base, there was a span of 11 bases. The DNA of the CDR3 is TGTGCTAGTTTTTGGGGGGGGAACACTGAAGCTTTCTTT. It translates to CASFWGGNTEAFF.

The chain uses TRBV4-1 and TRBJ2-7; TRBD2 aligns across 8 bases. The CDR3 consists of 15 residues. Germline V gene data show CDR1 as MGHRA and CDR2 as YSYEKL. J was trimmed by 5 bases and V by 1 base; bases with no gene match: 7. The CDR3 DNA sequence: TGCGCCAGCAGCCAAGTTGCGGGAGGCGTCGACGAGCAGTACTTC. It specifies CASSQVAGGVDEQYF.

This chain uses TRBV7-3 with TRBJ2-1, with 13 positions matching TRBD2. The V segment lost 0 bases and the J segment 9 bases; nucleotides outside the gene matches: 8. The CDR3 is 17 residues long. The germline V gene encodes CDR1 SGHTA and CDR2 FQGTGA. The CDR3 nucleotides read TGTGCCAGCAGCTTAACGCCCGGGACTAGCGGGACCCCTGAGCAGTTCTTC. Translated: CASSLTPGTSGTPEQFF.

The V and J genes are TRBV6-1 and TRBJ2-5, with TRBD2 identical over 7 bases. V lost 6 bases and J lost 3; bases outside the gene matches: 7. Per the germline V gene, CDR1 is MNHNS and CDR2 is SASEGT. This CDR3 spans 14 amino acids. CDR3 nucleotides: TGTGCCAGCAGCTTGGGGGACTACGAAGAGACCCAGTACTTC. It codes for CASSLGDYEETQYF.

This chain uses TRBV6-1 with TRBJ2-5; D might be TRBD2 (6 bases). Germline CDR1 MNHNS, CDR2 SASEGT. V was shortened by 2 bases and J by 5 bases, with 18 bases between the two germline ends. This CDR3 contains 16 residues. Written as DNA, the CDR3 is TGTGCCAGCAGTGAATGGGGGGACCCGGGTTGGGAGACCCAGTACTTC. Its translation is CASSEWGDPGWETQYF.

The gene calls are TRBV27 and TRBJ2-1; TRBD2 aligns across 13 bases. Per germline, CDR1 MNHEY and CDR2 SMNVEV (reference sequence). The CDR3 consists of 15 residues. V gave up 8 bases and J gave up 7 bases; unmatched junction bases: 8. The CDR3 region has the DNA TGTGCCAGCCGGATAGGGACTAGCGGGACAAATGAGCAGTTCTTC. The encoded protein is CASRIGTSGTNEQFF.

This clone appeared a single time. J is TRBJ1-3 and V is TRBV10-2; D gene uncertain. The CDR3 runs to 15 residues. V dropped 2 bases and J dropped 0 bases, with 8 bases sitting between them. CDR1 WSHSY and CDR2 SAAADI come from the germline V gene. CDR3 amino acids: CASSELTDSGNTIYF. The DNA for the CDR3 is TGCGCCAGCAGTGAGCTAACAGACTCTGGAAACACCATATATTTT.

The rearrangement uses TRBV4-1 and TRBJ1-5; tentatively, D is TRBD1 (6 bases). Germline V gene sequence: CDR1 MGHRA, CDR2 YSYEKL. V was trimmed by 4 bases and J by 6 bases, leaving 10 bases between them. This CDR3 comprises 13 residues. The CDR3 DNA reads as TGCGCCAGCAGCCTACTAGGGGGTCAGCCCCAGCATTTT. Translation gives CASSLLGGQPQHF.

The rearrangement joins TRBV2 to TRBJ1-2, with 7 bases fitting TRBD1. V gave up 9 bases and J gave up 4 bases; unmatched junction bases: 11. CDR1 is SNHLY and CDR2 is FYNNEI in the germline V gene. The CDR3 runs 14 residues. CDR3 loop: CARRERGQSYGYTF. The CDR3 DNA follows: TGTGCCAGAAGAGAGAGGGGACAGAGCTATGGCTACACCTTC.

The chain joins TRBV27 to TRBJ2-7; D is tentatively TRBD1 or TRBD2 (5 bases each). CDR1 is MNHEY and CDR2 is SMNVEV in the germline V gene (reference sequence). CDR3 length: 14 amino acids. V was pared by 2 bases and J by 0 bases, with 8 bases between. The DNA for the CDR3 is TGTGCCAGCAGTTTAGGGACGGGCTCCTACGAGCAGTACTTC. This encodes CASSLGTGSYEQYF.

The chain couples TRBV5-1 to TRBJ1-5; perhaps TRBD1 as D (6 bases). The CDR3 totals 15 residues. The V end lost 4 bases, the J end lost 5 bases, and 16 bases lay between the germline ends. Germline CDR1 reads SGHRS; CDR2 reads YFSETQ. Here the CDR3 DNA reads TGCGCCAGCAGCCCGGGCCCGGACAGATATCAGCCCCAGCATTTT. It yields the protein CASSPGPDRYQPQHF.